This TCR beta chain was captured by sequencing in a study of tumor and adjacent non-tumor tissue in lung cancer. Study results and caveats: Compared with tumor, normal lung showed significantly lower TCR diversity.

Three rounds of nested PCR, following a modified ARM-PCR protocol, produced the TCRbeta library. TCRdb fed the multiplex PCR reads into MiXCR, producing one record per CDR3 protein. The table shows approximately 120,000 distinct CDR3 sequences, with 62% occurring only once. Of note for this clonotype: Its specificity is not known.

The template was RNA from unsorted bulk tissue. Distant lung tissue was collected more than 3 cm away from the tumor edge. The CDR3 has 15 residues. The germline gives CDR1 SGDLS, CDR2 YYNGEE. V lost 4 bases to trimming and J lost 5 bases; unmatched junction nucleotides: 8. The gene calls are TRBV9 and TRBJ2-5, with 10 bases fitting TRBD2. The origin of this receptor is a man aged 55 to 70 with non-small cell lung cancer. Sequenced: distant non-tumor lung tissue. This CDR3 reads CASSIDPAGGETQYF. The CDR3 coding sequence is TGTGCCAGCAGCATAGACCCAGCGGGAGGGGAGACCCAGTACTTC.